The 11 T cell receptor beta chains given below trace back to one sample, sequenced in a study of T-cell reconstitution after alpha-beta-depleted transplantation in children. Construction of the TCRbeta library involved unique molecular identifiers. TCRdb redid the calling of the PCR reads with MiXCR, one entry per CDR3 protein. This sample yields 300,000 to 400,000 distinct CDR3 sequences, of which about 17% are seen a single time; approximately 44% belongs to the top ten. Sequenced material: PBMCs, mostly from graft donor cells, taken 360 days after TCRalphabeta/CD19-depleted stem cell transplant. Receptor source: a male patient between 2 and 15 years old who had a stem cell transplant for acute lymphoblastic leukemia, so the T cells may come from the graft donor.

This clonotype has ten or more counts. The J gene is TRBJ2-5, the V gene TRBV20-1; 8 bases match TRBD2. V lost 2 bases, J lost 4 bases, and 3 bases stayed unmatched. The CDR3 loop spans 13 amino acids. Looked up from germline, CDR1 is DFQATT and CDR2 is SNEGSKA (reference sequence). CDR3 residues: CSARRLAGETQYF. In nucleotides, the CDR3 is TGCAGTGCTAGAAGGCTAGCGGGAGAGACCCAGTACTTC.

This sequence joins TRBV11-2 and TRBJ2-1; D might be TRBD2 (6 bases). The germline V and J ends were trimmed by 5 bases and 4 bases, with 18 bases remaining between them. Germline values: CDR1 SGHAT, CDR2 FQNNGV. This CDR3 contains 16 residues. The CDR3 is CASSAAAGILYNEQFF. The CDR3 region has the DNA TGTGCCAGCAGCGCTGCCGCGGGGATTTTATACAATGAGCAGTTCTTC.

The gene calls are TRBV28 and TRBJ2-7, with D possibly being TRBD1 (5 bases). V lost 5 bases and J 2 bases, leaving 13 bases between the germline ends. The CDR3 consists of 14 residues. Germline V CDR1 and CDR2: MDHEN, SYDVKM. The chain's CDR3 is CASSHATAPYEQYF. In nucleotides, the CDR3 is TGTGCCAGCAGTCACGCGACAGCCCCCTACGAGCAGTACTTC.

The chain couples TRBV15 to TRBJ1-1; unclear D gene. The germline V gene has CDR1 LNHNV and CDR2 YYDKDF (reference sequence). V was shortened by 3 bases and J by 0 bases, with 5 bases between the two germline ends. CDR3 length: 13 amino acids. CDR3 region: CATSSTMNTEAFF. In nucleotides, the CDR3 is TGTGCCACCAGCAGCACAATGAACACTGAAGCTTTCTTT.

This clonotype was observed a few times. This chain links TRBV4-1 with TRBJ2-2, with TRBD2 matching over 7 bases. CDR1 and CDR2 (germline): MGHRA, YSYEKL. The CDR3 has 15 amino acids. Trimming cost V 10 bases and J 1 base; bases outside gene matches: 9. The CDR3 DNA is TGCGCCACTCGGGACGTAGCGGGGAACACCGGGGAGCTGTTTTTT. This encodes CATRDVAGNTGELFF.

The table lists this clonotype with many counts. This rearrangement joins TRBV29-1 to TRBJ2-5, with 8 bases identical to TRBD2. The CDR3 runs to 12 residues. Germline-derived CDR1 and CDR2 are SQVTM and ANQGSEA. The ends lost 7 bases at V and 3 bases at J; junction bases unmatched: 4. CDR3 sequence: CSALLAEETQYF. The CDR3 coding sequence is TGCAGCGCCCTACTAGCGGAAGAGACCCAGTACTTC.

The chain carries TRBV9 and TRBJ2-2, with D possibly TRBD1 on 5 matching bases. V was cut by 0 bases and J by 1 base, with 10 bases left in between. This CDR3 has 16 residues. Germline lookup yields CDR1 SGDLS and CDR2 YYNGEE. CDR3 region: CASSVVEGENTGELFF. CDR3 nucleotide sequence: TGTGCCAGCAGCGTAGTTGAAGGGGAGAACACCGGGGAGCTGTTTTTT.

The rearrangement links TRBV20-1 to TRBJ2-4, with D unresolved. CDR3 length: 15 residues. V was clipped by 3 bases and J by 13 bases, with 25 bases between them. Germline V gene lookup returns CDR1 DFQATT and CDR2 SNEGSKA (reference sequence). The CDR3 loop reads CSASWALLQAGGQYF. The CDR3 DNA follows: TGCAGTGCTAGCTGGGCCCTTTTGCAGGCAGGCGGCCAGTACTTC.

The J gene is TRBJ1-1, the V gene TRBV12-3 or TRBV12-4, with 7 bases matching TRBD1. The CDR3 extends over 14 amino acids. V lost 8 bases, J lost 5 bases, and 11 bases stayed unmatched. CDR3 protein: CASGTTGTRTEAFF. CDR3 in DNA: TGTGCCAGCGGGACGACAGGGACGAGGACTGAAGCTTTCTTT.

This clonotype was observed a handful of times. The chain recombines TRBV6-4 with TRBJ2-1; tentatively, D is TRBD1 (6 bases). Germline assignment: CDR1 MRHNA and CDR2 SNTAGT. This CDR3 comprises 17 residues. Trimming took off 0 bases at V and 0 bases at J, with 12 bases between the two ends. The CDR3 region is CASSDSRGGVSYNEQFF. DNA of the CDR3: TGTGCCAGCAGTGACTCCCGAGGGGGAGTCTCCTACAATGAGCAGTTCTTC.

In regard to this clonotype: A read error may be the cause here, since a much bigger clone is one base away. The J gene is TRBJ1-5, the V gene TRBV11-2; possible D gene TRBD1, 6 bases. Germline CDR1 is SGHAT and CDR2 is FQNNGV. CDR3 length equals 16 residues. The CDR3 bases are TGTGCCAGCAGCTTAGGAGTCAGGGGACCCAATCATCCCCAGCATTTT. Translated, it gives CASSLGVRGPNHPQHF.